The 15 T cell receptor beta chains given below trace back to one sample, sequenced in a study of PD-1 blockade in classical Hodgkin lymphoma. Some clones are missing from TCRdb's copy, which holds only in-frame ones; the method was immunoSEQ multiplex PCR. The sample comprises 25,000 to 35,000 clones, approximately 70% of which are singletons, and about 3.9% rests with the top ten. The sample's time point: cycle 4 day 1 (C4D1), after less than seven weeks of nivolumab. Every patient had relapsed following autologous stem cell transplantation, and cohorts differed in brentuximab vedotin exposure. The material sequenced was peripheral blood mononuclear cells (PBMCs), taken before the fourth cycle of nivolumab. These receptors all stem from a human donor with classical Hodgkin lymphoma.

The chain has TRBV11-2 and TRBJ2-3; 13 bases agree with TRBD2. CDR1 is SGHAT and CDR2 is FQNNGV in the germline V gene. V dropped 3 bases and J dropped 6; count of bases not matched to a gene: 6. The CDR3 is made up of 16 amino acids. The CDR3 is CASSFTSGGAGDTQYF. The DNA for the CDR3 is TGTGCCAGCAGCTTCACTAGCGGGGGGGCCGGGGATACGCAGTATTTT.

The chain is built from TRBV6-5 and TRBJ1-3; D is ambiguous. CDR1 and CDR2 from the germline V gene are MNHEY and SVGAGI. Trimming shortened V by 0 bases and J by 4 bases, and 13 bases separated the two germline ends. CDR3 size: 16 residues. CDR3 region: CASSYSSGAGGNTIYF. The CDR3 region has the DNA TGTGCCAGCAGTTACTCGAGTGGCGCGGGAGGAAACACCATATATTTT.

This clone was seen more than once but under ten times. This chain uses TRBV6-5 with TRBJ2-2, with D unclear. CDR1 is MNHEY and CDR2 is SVGAGI in the germline V gene. The CDR3 has 14 amino acids. V shed 4 bases and J shed 0 bases, with 6 bases lying between them. CDR3 amino acids: CASSFDSNTGELFF. CDR3 bases: TGTGCCAGCAGTTTCGATTCGAACACCGGGGAGCTGTTTTTT.

This sequence joins TRBV10-3 and TRBJ2-1; possible D gene TRBD2, 6 bases. The CDR3 has 12 amino acids. V lost 0 bases to trimming and J lost 9 bases, with 6 bases between them. Looked up from germline, CDR1 is ENHRY and CDR2 is SYGVKD. CDR3 in DNA: TGTGCCATCAGTGAGTCCGGGGGTGAGCAGTTCTTC. This translates into CAISESGGEQFF.

The CDR3 here is CSVVGFEGMNTEAFF. The CDR3 DNA follows: TGCAGCGTTGTGGGGTTTGAGGGCATGAACACTGAAGCTTTCTTT. This chain connects TRBV29-1 to TRBJ1-1; D remains ambiguous. The germline V gene encodes CDR1 SQVTM and CDR2 ANQGSEA. V gave up 4 bases and J gave up 0 bases, with 15 bases separating them. The CDR3 is made up of 15 amino acids.

V and J are TRBV29-1 and TRBJ2-3; D unclear. The V and J ends lost 4 bases and 1 base respectively, with 6 bases between them. The CDR3 sequence is 12 residues long. The germline CDR1 and CDR2 sequences are SQVTM and ANQGSEA. CDR3 in DNA: TGCAGCGTTGGGGGTGGCACAGATACGCAGTATTTT. Translating it yields CSVGGGTDTQYF.

The chain carries TRBV29-1 and TRBJ2-7, with 12 bases identical to TRBD1. The V and J ends lost 1 base and 2 bases, in that order; junction bases with no gene match: 6. The germline V gene encodes CDR1 SQVTM and CDR2 ANQGSEA. CDR3 length: 16 amino acids. The CDR3 loop is CSVEVPGQGATYEQYF. In nucleotides, the CDR3 is TGCAGCGTTGAAGTACCGGGACAGGGGGCGACCTACGAGCAGTACTTC.

The J gene is TRBJ1-2, the V gene TRBV6-6, with TRBD1 as a possible D gene (6 bases). Germline V gene data show CDR1 as MNHNY and CDR2 as SVGAGI (reference sequence). The CDR3 extends over 15 amino acids. Trimming shortened V by 6 bases and J by 3 bases, and 17 bases separated the two germline ends. CDR3 nucleotides: TGTGCCAGCAGCTCACCCCAGGGGAGCCACTATGGCTACACCTTC. Amino acid sequence: CASSSPQGSHYGYTF.

The CDR3 nucleotides are TGTGCCAGTATCCCAGTCGGGCAGGGAGTCTGGGCCTCTGGAAACACCATATATTTT. This sequence encodes CASIPVGQGVWASGNTIYF. The chain has TRBV19 and TRBJ1-3, with a tentative D call TRBD1 (5 bases). CDR1 LNHDA and CDR2 SQIVND come from the germline V gene (reference sequence). The CDR3 is made up of 19 amino acids. V was trimmed by 7 bases and J by 0 bases, leaving 25 bases between them. The full variable domain, with the rest looked up from reference TRBV19 and TRBJ1-3, is DGGITQSPKYLFRKEGQNVTLSCEQNLNHDAMYWYRQDPGQGLRLIYYSQIVNDFQKGDIAEGYSVSREKKESFPLTVTSAQKNPTAFYLCASIPVGQGVWASGNTIYFGEGSWLTVV.

The V gene is TRBV6-1, the J gene TRBJ1-2; 9 nucleotides agree with TRBD1. J gave up 4 bases and V 3 bases, and 6 bases lay outside the gene matches. Germline V lookup: CDR1 MNHNS, CDR2 SASEGT. This CDR3 contains 15 residues. The DNA of the CDR3 is TGTGCCAGCAGTGAGTGGGGACAGGGACCCTATGGCTACACCTTC. It encodes CASSEWGQGPYGYTF.

The chain recombines TRBV6-6 with TRBJ1-5; no clear D. The CDR3 is made up of 15 amino acids. CDR1 MNHNY and CDR2 SVGAGI come from the germline V gene (reference sequence). V lost 2 bases and J 4 bases, leaving 12 bases between the germline ends. The DNA of the CDR3 is TGTGCCAGCAGTTACCCGGACGGTAATAATCAGCCCCAGCATTTT. Translated, it gives CASSYPDGNNQPQHF.

The CDR3 nucleotides are TGTGCCAGCAGCTTGACAGTGGATCCCCCCCATGAGCAGTTCTTC. Translating gives CASSLTVDPPHEQFF. V is TRBV7-2 and J is TRBJ2-1, with TRBD1 as a possible D gene (5 bases). This CDR3 is 15 amino acids long. Trimming shortened V by 3 bases and J by 8 bases, and 17 bases separated the two germline ends. CDR1 and CDR2 (germline): SGHTA, FQGNSA.

The rearrangement uses TRBV27 and TRBJ2-5; D gene ambiguous. Germline lookup yields CDR1 MNHEY and CDR2 SMNVEV (reference sequence). V was clipped by 3 bases and J by 5 bases, with 16 bases between them. The length of the CDR3 is 15 residues. The chain's CDR3 is CASSFGPGLGETQYF. Here the CDR3 DNA reads TGTGCCAGCAGTTTCGGCCCAGGATTAGGGGAGACCCAGTACTTC.

This rearrangement joins TRBV7-7 to TRBJ2-5, with 8 bases identical to TRBD2. V lost 2 bases and J lost 1; bases outside the gene matches: 3. The CDR3 consists of 15 residues. Germline V gives CDR1 SSHAT, CDR2 FNYEAQ (reference sequence). CDR3 sequence reads: CASSLRRGAQETQYF. The CDR3 DNA reads as TGTGCCAGCAGCTTAAGGCGGGGGGCCCAAGAGACCCAGTACTTC.

The V call is TRBV7-3, the J call TRBJ1-1; maybe TRBD1 (5 bases). This CDR3 spans 16 amino acids. Germline assignment: CDR1 SGHTA and CDR2 FQGTGA. Trimming pared 2 bases from V and 1 base from J, leaving 14 bases between. Written as DNA, the CDR3 is TGTGCCAGCAGCTTATTGGGGCCGTCCCCGAACACTGAAGCTTTCTTT. Translating it yields CASSLLGPSPNTEAFF.